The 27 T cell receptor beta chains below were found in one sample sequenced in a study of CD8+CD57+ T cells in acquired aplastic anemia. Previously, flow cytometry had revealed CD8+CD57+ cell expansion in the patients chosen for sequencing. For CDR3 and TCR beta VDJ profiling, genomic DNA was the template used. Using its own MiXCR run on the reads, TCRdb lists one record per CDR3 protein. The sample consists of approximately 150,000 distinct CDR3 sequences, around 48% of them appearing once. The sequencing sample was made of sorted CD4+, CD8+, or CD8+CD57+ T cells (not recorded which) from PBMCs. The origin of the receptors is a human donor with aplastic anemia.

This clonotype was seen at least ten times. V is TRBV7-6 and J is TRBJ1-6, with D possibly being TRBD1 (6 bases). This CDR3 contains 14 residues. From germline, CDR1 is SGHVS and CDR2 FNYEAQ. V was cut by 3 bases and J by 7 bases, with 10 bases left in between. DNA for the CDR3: TGTGCCAGCAGCTTGGGACATCCAAATTCACCCCTCCACTTT. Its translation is CASSLGHPNSPLHF.

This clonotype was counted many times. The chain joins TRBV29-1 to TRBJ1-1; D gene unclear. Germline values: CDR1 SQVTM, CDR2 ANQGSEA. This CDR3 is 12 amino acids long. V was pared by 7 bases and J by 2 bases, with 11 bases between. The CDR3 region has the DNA TGCAGCGCTGCTAAGGCAAACACTGAAGCTTTCTTT. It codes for CSAAKANTEAFF.

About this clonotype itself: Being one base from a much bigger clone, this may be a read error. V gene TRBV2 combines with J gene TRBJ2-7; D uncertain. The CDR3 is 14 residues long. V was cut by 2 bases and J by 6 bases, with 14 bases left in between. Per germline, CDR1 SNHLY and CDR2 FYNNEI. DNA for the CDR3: TGTGCCAGCAGTGAATACACCTTTAGCTGCGAGCAGTACTTC. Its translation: CASSEYTFSCEQYF.

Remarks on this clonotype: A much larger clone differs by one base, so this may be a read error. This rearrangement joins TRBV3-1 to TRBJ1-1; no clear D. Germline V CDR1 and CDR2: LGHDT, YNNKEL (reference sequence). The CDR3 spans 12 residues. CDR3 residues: CASSHANTEDFF. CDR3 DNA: TGTGCCAGCAGTCACGCCAACACTGAAGATTTCTTT.

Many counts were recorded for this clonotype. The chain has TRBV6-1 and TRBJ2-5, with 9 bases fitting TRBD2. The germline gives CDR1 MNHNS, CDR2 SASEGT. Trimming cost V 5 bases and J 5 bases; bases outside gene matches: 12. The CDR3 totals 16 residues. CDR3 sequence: CASSWSIAGVRETQYF. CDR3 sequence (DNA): TGTGCCAGCAGTTGGTCGATAGCGGGGGTGCGGGAGACCCAGTACTTC.

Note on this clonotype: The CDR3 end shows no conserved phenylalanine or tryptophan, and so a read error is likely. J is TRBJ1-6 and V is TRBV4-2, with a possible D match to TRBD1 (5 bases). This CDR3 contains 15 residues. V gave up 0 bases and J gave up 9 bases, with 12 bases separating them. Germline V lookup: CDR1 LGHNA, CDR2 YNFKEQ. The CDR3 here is CASSQDRVFGSPLHL. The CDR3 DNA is TGTGCCAGCAGCCAAGACAGGGTTTTTGGTTCACCCCTCCACCTT.

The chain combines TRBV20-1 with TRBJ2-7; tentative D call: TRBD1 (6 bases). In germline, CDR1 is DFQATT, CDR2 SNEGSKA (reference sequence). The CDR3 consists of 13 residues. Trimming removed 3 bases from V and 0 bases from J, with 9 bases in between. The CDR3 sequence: CSARHRASYEQYF. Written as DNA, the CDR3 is TGCAGTGCTAGGCACAGGGCCTCCTACGAGCAGTACTTC.

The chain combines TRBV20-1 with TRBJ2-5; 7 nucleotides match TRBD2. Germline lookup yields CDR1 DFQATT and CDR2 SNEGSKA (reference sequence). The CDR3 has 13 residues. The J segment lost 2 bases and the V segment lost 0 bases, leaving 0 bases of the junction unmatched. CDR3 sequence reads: CSAREGGQETQYF. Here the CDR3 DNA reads TGCAGTGCTAGAGAGGGGGGGCAAGAGACCCAGTACTTC.

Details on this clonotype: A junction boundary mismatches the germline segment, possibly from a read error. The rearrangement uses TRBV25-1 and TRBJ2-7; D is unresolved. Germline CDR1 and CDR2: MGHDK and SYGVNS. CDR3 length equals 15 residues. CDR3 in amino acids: CASSEYHSSSDEQYF. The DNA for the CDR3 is TGTGCCAGCAGTGAATACCACAGTAGCTCCGACGAGCAGTACTTC.

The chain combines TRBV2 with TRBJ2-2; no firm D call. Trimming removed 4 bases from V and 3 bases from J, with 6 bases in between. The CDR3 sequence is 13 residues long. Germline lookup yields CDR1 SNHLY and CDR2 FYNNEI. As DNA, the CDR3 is TGTGCCAGCAGTGTAGACTACACCGGGGAGCTGTTTTTT. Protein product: CASSVDYTGELFF. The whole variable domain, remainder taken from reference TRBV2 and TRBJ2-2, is EPEVTQTPSHQVTQMGQEVILRCVPISNHLYFYWYRQILGQKVEFLVSFYNNEISEKSEIFDDQFSVERPDGSNFTLKIRSTKLEDSAMYFCASSVDYTGELFFGEGSRLTVL.

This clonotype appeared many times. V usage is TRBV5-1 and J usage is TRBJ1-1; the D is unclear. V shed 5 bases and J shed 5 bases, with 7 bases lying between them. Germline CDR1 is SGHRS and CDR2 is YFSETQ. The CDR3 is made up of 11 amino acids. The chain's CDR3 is CASRQETEAFF. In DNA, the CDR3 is TGCGCCAGCAGACAAGAGACTGAAGCTTTCTTT.

The CDR3 DNA sequence: TGCAGCGTCGGGGGCAGAGTCCTCGGGGGCGAGCAGTTCTTC. It translates to CSVGGRVLGGEQFF. V and J are TRBV29-1 and TRBJ2-1; either TRBD1 or TRBD2 may supply D (6 bases each). The length of the CDR3 is 14 residues. The V gene's germline CDR1 is SQVTM and CDR2 ANQGSEA. Trimming stripped 6 bases from V and 10 bases from J, with 22 bases between.

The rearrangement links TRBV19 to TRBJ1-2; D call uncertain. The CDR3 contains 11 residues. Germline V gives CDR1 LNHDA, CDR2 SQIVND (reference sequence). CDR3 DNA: TGTGGTACAAGCCTCTACTATGGCTACACCTTC. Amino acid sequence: CGTSLYYGYTF. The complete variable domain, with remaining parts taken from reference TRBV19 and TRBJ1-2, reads DGGITQSPKYLFRKEGQNVTLSCEQNLNHDAMYWYRQDPGQGLRLIYYSQIVNDFQKGDIAEGYSVSREKKESFPLTVTSAQKNPTAFYLCGTSLYYGYTFGSGTRLTVV.

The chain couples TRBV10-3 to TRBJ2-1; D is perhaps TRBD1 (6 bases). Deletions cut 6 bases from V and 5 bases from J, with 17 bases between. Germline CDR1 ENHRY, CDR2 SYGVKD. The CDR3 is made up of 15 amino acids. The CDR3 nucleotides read TGTGCCATCAGGGATGACAGGTGGGTTGACAATGAGCAGTTCTTC. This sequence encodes CAIRDDRWVDNEQFF.

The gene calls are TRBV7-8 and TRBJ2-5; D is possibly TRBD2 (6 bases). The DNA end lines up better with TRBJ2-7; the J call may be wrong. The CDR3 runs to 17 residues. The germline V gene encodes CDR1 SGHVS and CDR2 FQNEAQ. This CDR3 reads CASSLARGRGSSYEQYF. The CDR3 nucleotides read TGTGCCAGCAGCTTAGCGCGGGGCCGGGGTTCCTCCTACGAGCAGTACTTC.

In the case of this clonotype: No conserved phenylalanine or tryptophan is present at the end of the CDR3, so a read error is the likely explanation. Written as DNA, the CDR3 is TGCGCCAGCAGCCCCTCGACAGGGCCGGGCTATGGCTACACCTTA. Translating it yields CASSPSTGPGYGYTL. The chain is built from TRBV7-2 and TRBJ1-2; 7 nucleotides agree with TRBD1. CDR3 size: 15 residues. Per germline, CDR1 SGHTA and CDR2 FQGNSA.

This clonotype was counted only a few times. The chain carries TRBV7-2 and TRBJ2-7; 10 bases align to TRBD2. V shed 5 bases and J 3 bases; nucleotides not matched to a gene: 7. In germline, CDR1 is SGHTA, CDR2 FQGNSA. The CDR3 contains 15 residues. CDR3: CASSTRLAGGYEQYF. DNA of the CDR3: TGTGCCAGCAGCACTAGACTAGCGGGTGGCTACGAGCAGTACTTC.

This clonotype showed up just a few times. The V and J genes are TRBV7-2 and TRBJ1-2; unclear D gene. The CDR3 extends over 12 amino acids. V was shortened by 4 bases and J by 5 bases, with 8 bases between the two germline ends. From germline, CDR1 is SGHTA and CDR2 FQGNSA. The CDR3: CASSYDGYGYTF. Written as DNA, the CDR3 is TGTGCCAGCAGCTACGACGGATATGGCTACACCTTC.

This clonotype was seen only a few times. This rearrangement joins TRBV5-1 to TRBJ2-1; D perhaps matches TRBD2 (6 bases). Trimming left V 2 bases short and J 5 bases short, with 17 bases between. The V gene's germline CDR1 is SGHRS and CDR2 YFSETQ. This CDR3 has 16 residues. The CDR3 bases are TGCGCCAGCAGCTTAGGAGCGGGTGCACTTAACAATGAGCAGTTCTTC. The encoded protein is CASSLGAGALNNEQFF.

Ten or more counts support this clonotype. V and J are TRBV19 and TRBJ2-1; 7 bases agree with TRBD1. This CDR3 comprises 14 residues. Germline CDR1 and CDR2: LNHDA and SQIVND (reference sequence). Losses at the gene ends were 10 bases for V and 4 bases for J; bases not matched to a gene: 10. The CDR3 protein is CATQQGQGYNEQFF. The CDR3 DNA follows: TGTGCCACCCAACAGGGGCAGGGTTACAATGAGCAGTTCTTC.

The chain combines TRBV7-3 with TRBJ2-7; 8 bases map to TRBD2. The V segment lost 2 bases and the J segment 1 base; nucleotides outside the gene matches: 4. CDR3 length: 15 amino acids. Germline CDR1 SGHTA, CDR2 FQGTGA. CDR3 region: CASSLDERGSYEQYF. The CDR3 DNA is TGTGCCAGCAGCTTAGACGAGCGGGGGTCCTACGAGCAGTACTTC.

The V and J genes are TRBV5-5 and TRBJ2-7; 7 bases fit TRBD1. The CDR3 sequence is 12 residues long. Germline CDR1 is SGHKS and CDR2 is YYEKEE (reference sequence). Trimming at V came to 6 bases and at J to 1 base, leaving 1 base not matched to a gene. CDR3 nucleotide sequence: TGTGCCAGCATGACAGGGTCCTACGAGCAGTACTTC. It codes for CASMTGSYEQYF.

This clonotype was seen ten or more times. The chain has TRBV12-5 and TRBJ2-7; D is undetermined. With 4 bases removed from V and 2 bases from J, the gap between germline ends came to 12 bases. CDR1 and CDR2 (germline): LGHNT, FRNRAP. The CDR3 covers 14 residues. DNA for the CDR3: TGTGCTAGTGGTTCGGACGGATCGGCCTACGAGCAGTACTTC. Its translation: CASGSDGSAYEQYF.

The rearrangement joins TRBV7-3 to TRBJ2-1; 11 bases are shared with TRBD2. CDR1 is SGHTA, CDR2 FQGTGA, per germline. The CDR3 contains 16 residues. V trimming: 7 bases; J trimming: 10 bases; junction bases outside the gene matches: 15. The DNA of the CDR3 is TGTGCCAGCACCCTTAGCGGGGGGGGCTTTCTTTGGGAGCAGTTCTTC. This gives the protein CASTLSGGGFLWEQFF.

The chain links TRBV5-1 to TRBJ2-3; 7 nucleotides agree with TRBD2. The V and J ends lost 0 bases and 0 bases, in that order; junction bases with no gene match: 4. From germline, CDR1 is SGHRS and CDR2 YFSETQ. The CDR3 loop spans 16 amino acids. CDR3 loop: CASSLVPGGSTDTQYF. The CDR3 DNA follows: TGCGCCAGCAGCTTGGTGCCGGGGGGAAGCACAGATACGCAGTATTTT.

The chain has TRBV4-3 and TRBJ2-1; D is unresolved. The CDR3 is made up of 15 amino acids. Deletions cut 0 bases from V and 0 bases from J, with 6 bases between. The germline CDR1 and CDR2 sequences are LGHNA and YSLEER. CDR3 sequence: CASSQDSSSYNEQFF. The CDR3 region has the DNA TGCGCCAGCAGCCAAGATTCAAGCTCCTACAATGAGCAGTTCTTC.

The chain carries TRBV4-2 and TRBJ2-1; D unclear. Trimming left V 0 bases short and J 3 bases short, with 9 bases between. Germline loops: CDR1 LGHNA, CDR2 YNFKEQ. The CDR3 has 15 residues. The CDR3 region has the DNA TGTGCCAGCAGCCAAGAATTCAGCTACTACAATGAGCAGTTCTTC. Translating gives CASSQEFSYYNEQFF.